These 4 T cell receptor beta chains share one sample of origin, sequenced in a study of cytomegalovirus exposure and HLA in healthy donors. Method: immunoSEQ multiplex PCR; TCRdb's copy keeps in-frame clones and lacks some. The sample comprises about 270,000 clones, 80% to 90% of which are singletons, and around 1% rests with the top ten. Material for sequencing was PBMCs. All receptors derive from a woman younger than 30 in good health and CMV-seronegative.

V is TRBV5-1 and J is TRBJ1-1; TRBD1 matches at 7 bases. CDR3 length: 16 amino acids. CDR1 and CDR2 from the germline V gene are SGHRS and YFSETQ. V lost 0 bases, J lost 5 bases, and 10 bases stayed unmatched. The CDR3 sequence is CASSLVTGQRGTEAFF. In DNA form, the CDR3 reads TGCGCCAGCAGCTTGGTAACGGGACAGAGAGGAACTGAAGCTTTCTTT.

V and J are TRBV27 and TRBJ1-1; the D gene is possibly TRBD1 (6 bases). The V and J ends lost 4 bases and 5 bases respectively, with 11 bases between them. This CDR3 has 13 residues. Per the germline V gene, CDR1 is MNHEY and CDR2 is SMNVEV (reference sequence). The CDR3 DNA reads TGTGCCAGCAGTTCCGAGGGGGGGACTGAAGCTTTCTTT. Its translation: CASSSEGGTEAFF.

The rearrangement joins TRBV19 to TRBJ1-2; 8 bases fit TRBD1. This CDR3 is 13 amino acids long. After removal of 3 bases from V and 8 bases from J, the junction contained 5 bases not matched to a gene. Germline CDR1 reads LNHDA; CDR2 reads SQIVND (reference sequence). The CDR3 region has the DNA TGTGCCAGTAGTATCACACAGGGGGGAGGCTACACCTTC. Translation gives CASSITQGGGYTF.

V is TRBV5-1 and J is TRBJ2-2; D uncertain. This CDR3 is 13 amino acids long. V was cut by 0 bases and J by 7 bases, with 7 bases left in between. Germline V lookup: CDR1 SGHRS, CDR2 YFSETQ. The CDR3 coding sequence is TGCGCCAGCAGCTTGGTAGTTGGCGGGGAGCTGTTTTTT. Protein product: CASSLVVGGELFF.